Listed below are T cell receptor beta chains from one sample, sequenced in a study of T-cell memory formation after mild COVID-19. One entry per CDR3 protein results from TCRdb running MiXCR on the 5' RACE reads. The sample has roughly 190,000 distinct CDR3 sequences, 15% to 20% seen once; the top ten hold roughly 2.6%. The sample comprised PBMCs or a T cell subset sorted from them (not recorded which). The receptors here all came from an adult woman who had mild COVID-19 (a few samples of this study predate the infection). Cell type and time point are not known. Both conserved end residues are part of each CDR3. The order of the fields is D gene, V gene, CDR3 protein. D genes are given only for firm matches.

d_gene: TRBD1; v_gene: TRBV7-2; CDR3aa: CASSPHRGGRNTEAFF
d_gene: .; v_gene: TRBV28; CDR3aa: CASSLGSIDTQYF
d_gene: TRBD1; v_gene: TRBV9; CDR3aa: CASSVAGGGNQPQHF
d_gene: .; v_gene: TRBV7-2; CDR3aa: CASSLPIETGTGDEQFF
d_gene: TRBD1; v_gene: TRBV12-3/TRBV12-4; CDR3aa: CASRPGQGPGELFF
d_gene: .; v_gene: TRBV4-2; CDR3aa: CASSRGPTYEQYF
d_gene: .; v_gene: TRBV29-1; CDR3aa: CSVSGPWGEAFF
d_gene: .; v_gene: TRBV12-3/TRBV12-4; CDR3aa: CASSFNQGEANPEAFF
d_gene: .; v_gene: TRBV4-3; CDR3aa: CASSQDTGGLDEQYF
d_gene: TRBD2; v_gene: TRBV6-2/TRBV6-3; CDR3aa: CASSLVVLADDNEQFF
d_gene: .; v_gene: TRBV7-6; CDR3aa: CASSLSYPGDTQYF
d_gene: TRBD2; v_gene: TRBV5-8; CDR3aa: CASSLGTSGNIQYF
d_gene: .; v_gene: TRBV7-9; CDR3aa: CASSLDVRVRSPLHF
d_gene: TRBD1; v_gene: TRBV5-6; CDR3aa: CASTKTGGPSYRNEQYF
d_gene: TRBD2; v_gene: TRBV30; CDR3aa: CAWSPPQRDRTDTQYF
d_gene: TRBD2; v_gene: TRBV24-1; CDR3aa: CATSDLTSGIDEQFF